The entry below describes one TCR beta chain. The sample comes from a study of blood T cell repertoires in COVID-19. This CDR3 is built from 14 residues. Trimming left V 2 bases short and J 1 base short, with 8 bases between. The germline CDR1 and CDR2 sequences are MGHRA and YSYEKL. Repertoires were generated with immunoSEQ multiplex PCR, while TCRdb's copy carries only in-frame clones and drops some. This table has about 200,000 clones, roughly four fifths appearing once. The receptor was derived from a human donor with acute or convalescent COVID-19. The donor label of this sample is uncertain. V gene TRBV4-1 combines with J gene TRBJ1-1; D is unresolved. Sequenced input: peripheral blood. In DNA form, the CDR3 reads TGCGCCAGCAGCCAAACGCGGGAGAACACTGAAGCTTTCTTT. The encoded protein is CASSQTRENTEAFF.